The 29 T cell receptor beta chains presented below share a single source sample, sequenced in a study of immune evolution from preneoplasia to lung adenocarcinoma. Sequencing was performed with immunoSEQ multiplex PCR; in TCRdb, only in-frame clones are kept and a portion is missing. The sample has 8,500 to 14,000 clones, about 78% seen once; the top ten hold 3.9%. The specimen was FFPE minimally invasive lung adenocarcinoma tissue. The receptors stem from a person aged 60 to 85 with lung adenocarcinoma.

The V and J genes are TRBV4-1 and TRBJ2-7, with 7 bases lining up with TRBD1. CDR1 MGHRA and CDR2 YSYEKL come from the germline V gene. V dropped 2 bases and J dropped 2; count of bases not matched to a gene: 12. The CDR3 has 17 residues. The CDR3 region is CASSQHGTADFTYEQYF. For the CDR3, the DNA is TGCGCCAGCAGCCAACATGGGACAGCCGATTTCACCTACGAGCAGTACTTC.

CDR3 amino acids: CASSGDRGRAQYF. CDR3 sequence (DNA): TGTGCCAGCAGTGGGGACAGGGGTAGGGCCCAGTACTTC. The V call is TRBV2, the J call TRBJ2-5; 10 nucleotides align to TRBD1. Germline V gene sequence: CDR1 SNHLY, CDR2 FYNNEI. J lost 9 bases, V lost 4 bases, and 5 bases had no gene match. This CDR3 has 13 residues. Using reference TRBV2 and TRBJ2-5 for the parts outside the CDR3, the full variable domain is EPEVTQTPSHQVTQMGQEVILRCVPISNHLYFYWYRQILGQKVEFLVSFYNNEISEKSEIFDDQFSVERPDGSNFTLKIRSTKLEDSAMYFCASSGDRGRAQYFGPGTRLLVL.

This chain's CDR3 is CASIPSTVSYGYTF. The CDR3 region has the DNA TGTGCCAGCATTCCTTCCACGGTTTCCTATGGCTACACCTTC. The genes are TRBV25-1 and TRBJ1-2; no clear D gene. The CDR3 extends over 14 amino acids. V lost 7 bases and J 4 bases, leaving 16 bases between the germline ends. Germline V gene lookup returns CDR1 MGHDK and CDR2 SYGVNS.

The chain couples TRBV6-5 to TRBJ2-7; 7 positions match TRBD1. The CDR3 runs 14 residues. Trimming at V came to 6 bases and at J to 2 bases, leaving 7 bases not matched to a gene. Germline V gene lookup returns CDR1 MNHEY and CDR2 SVGAGI. CDR3: CASRRDRAPYEQYF. For the CDR3, the DNA is TGTGCCAGCAGAAGGGACAGAGCCCCCTACGAGCAGTACTTC.

This clone showed up just once. Here the CDR3 DNA reads TGTGCCAGCAGTACTGACAGCAGCAATCAGCCCCAGCATTTT. Its translation: CASSTDSSNQPQHF. The J gene is TRBJ1-5, the V gene TRBV7-9; tentatively, D is TRBD1 (5 bases). From germline, CDR1 is SEHNR and CDR2 FQNEAQ (reference sequence). Trimming left V 6 bases short and J 1 base short, with 10 bases between. The CDR3 consists of 14 residues.

The chain is built from TRBV30 and TRBJ1-5; maybe TRBD1 (5 bases). The CDR3 runs 16 residues. Per germline, CDR1 GTSNPN and CDR2 SVGIG (reference sequence). Trimming cost V 0 bases and J 0 bases, with 12 bases left between them. The CDR3 DNA follows: TGTGCCTGGAGTGTACGGGTGGGGGTTAGCAATCAGCCCCAGCATTTT. Its translation: CAWSVRVGVSNQPQHF.

This chain joins TRBV20-1 and TRBJ2-5; D call uncertain. Germline V gene data show CDR1 as DFQATT and CDR2 as SNEGSKA (reference sequence). V was pared by 3 bases and J by 3 bases, with 5 bases between. The CDR3 spans 11 residues. The CDR3 spells CSARIEETQYF. The CDR3 DNA follows: TGCAGTGCTAGGATTGAAGAGACCCAGTACTTC.

The V and J genes are TRBV5-1 and TRBJ1-3; the D gene is possibly TRBD1 (6 bases). Germline loops: CDR1 SGHRS, CDR2 YFSETQ. The CDR3 length is 15 residues. Trimming shortened V by 4 bases and J by 0 bases, and 11 bases separated the two germline ends. The CDR3 DNA follows: TGCGCCAGCAGCCCAGGACAGCTCTCTGGAAACACCATATATTTT. It specifies CASSPGQLSGNTIYF.

The J gene is TRBJ1-2, the V gene TRBV28, with D possibly TRBD1 on 5 matching bases. In germline, CDR1 is MDHEN, CDR2 SYDVKM. The CDR3 totals 14 residues. Trimming left V 6 bases short and J 8 bases short, with 19 bases between. The chain's CDR3 is CASSAPQGIRGYTF. In DNA form, the CDR3 reads TGTGCCAGCAGCGCTCCTCAGGGAATCCGCGGCTACACCTTC.

The chain employs TRBV2 and TRBJ1-5; 8 bases fit TRBD1. This CDR3 spans 15 amino acids. With 7 bases clipped from V and 0 bases from J, the junction kept 5 bases outside the gene matches. The germline gives CDR1 SNHLY, CDR2 FYNNEI. DNA of the CDR3: TGTGCCAGCAAGGACAGGGAAAATAGCAATCAGCCCCAGCATTTT. Residues: CASKDRENSNQPQHF.

This chain joins TRBV9 and TRBJ2-5; D uncertain. Deletions cut 1 base from V and 1 base from J, with 5 bases between. The CDR3 spans 13 residues. Germline CDR1 and CDR2: SGDLS and YYNGEE. The CDR3 protein is CASSVNPQETQYF. CDR3 nucleotide sequence: TGTGCCAGCAGCGTAAACCCCCAAGAGACCCAGTACTTC.

J is TRBJ2-5 and V is TRBV10-3, with TRBD1 as a possible D gene (5 bases). Germline V gene sequence: CDR1 ENHRY, CDR2 SYGVKD. V shed 10 bases and J shed 1 base, with 13 bases lying between them. The CDR3 runs 13 residues. CDR3 sequence (DNA): TGTGCCAGCCACCACAGGTTCCAAGAGACCCAGTACTTC. This encodes CASHHRFQETQYF.

The chain carries TRBV10-3 and TRBJ1-1, with 7 bases identical to TRBD1. Germline V lookup: CDR1 ENHRY, CDR2 SYGVKD. This CDR3 is 13 amino acids long. V was pared by 4 bases and J by 4 bases, with 3 bases of the junction left unmatched. CDR3 in amino acids: CAISGQGSTEAFF. The CDR3, as DNA: TGTGCCATCAGTGGACAGGGTAGCACTGAAGCTTTCTTT.

The chain couples TRBV21-1 to TRBJ1-6; the table's D call, TRBD1, has no DNA check behind it. TRBV21-1 is assigned pseudogene status. The CDR3 covers 19 residues. This CDR3 is CASSSPTGPLTEDNSPLHF. The DNA of the CDR3 is TGTGCCAGCAGCAGCCCGACAGGCCCTCTCACCGAGGATAATTCACCCCTCCACTTT.

The chain uses TRBV10-3 and TRBJ2-7; 9 bases align to TRBD2. CDR1 and CDR2 from the germline V gene are ENHRY and SYGVKD. V trimming: 6 bases; J trimming: 0 bases; junction bases outside the gene matches: 6. This CDR3 contains 15 residues. CDR3 amino acids: CAIRETSGNSYEQYF. The CDR3 DNA reads as TGTGCCATCAGGGAGACTAGCGGAAACTCCTACGAGCAGTACTTC.

J is TRBJ2-1 and V is TRBV6-1; D is uncertain. V was trimmed by 8 bases and J by 5 bases, leaving 13 bases between them. This CDR3 spans 13 amino acids. Germline V gives CDR1 MNHNS, CDR2 SASEGT. The CDR3 sequence: CASLFDGNNEQFF. CDR3 nucleotides: TGTGCCAGCCTTTTTGATGGGAACAATGAGCAGTTCTTC.

The chain uses TRBV5-1 and TRBJ2-7, with D possibly TRBD1 on 5 matching bases. The CDR3 extends over 13 amino acids. V lost 2 bases and J 3 bases, leaving 9 bases between the germline ends. The germline CDR1 and CDR2 sequences are SGHRS and YFSETQ. The CDR3 reads CASSLPQGYEQYF. The CDR3 region has the DNA TGCGCCAGCAGCTTACCCCAGGGCTACGAGCAGTACTTC.

This clone appeared once. The chain recombines TRBV5-4 with TRBJ2-7; possible D gene TRBD2, 5 bases. Trimming removed 0 bases from V and 6 bases from J, with 10 bases in between. The CDR3 consists of 13 residues. Germline V gene data show CDR1 as SGHNT and CDR2 as YYREEE (reference sequence). The CDR3 DNA is TGTGCCAGCAGCTTGGCGCTAGCAGGCGAGCAGTACTTC. Translation: CASSLALAGEQYF.

The chain couples TRBV10-1 to TRBJ2-7; D is unresolved. Germline V gene lookup returns CDR1 WNHNN and CDR2 SYGVQD (reference sequence). CDR3 length: 12 residues. V lost 4 bases and J lost 3, with 7 bases in between. The DNA for the CDR3 is TGCGCCAGCAGTGTGGCCAACTACGAGCAGTACTTC. Translation: CASSVANYEQYF.

V and J are TRBV7-3 and TRBJ2-2; D remains unclear. Trimming cost V 2 bases and J 6 bases, with 7 bases left between them. This CDR3 is built from 13 residues. Germline assignment: CDR1 SGHTA and CDR2 FQGTGA. This chain's CDR3 is CASSLLGPGELFF. CDR3 coding DNA: TGTGCCAGCAGCTTATTAGGGCCCGGGGAGCTGTTTTTT.

V usage is TRBV6-6 and J usage is TRBJ2-1; 15 bases align to TRBD2. Germline V gene sequence: CDR1 MNHNY, CDR2 SVGAGI (reference sequence). This CDR3 is 14 amino acids long. V was clipped by 4 bases and J by 8 bases; unmatched bases: 0. CDR3 nucleotides: TGTGCCAGCAGTTGGACTAGCGGGGGGGATGAGCAGTTCTTC. Its translation: CASSWTSGGDEQFF.

The chain has TRBV10-3 and TRBJ1-5, with TRBD1 matching over 7 bases. V shed 6 bases, J shed 2 bases, and the junction held 4 bases outside the gene matches. CDR1 is ENHRY and CDR2 is SYGVKD in the germline V gene. This CDR3 has 14 amino acids. The CDR3 DNA follows: TGTGCCATCAGCCGGGACAGAGGCAATCAGCCCCAGCATTTT. As protein: CAISRDRGNQPQHF.

The chain combines TRBV18 with TRBJ2-2; 7 bases line up with TRBD1. Trimming cost V 3 bases and J 9 bases; bases outside gene matches: 10. This CDR3 is built from 15 residues. Germline assignment: CDR1 KGHSH and CDR2 LQKENI. The CDR3 sequence: CASSPWDRPDRELFF. Here the CDR3 DNA reads TGTGCCAGCTCACCTTGGGACAGACCTGACCGGGAGCTGTTTTTT.

The table lists this clone with a few counts. Different DNA sequences within this sample yield the same CDR3. V usage is TRBV28 and J usage is TRBJ2-3; 15 nucleotides align to TRBD2. The CDR3 covers 19 residues. V was clipped by 2 bases and J by 4 bases; unmatched bases: 10. The germline gives CDR1 MDHEN, CDR2 SYDVKM. The CDR3 reads CASSLLPGLAGGKADTQYF. The DNA for the CDR3 is TGTGCCAGCAGTTTACTTCCGGGACTAGCGGGGGGAAAGGCAGATACGCAGTATTTT.

This clone was counted a single time. One junction end disagrees with the germline gene, perhaps due to a read error. The same CDR3 also results from other DNA sequences found in this sample. The chain uses TRBV28 and TRBJ2-3; 15 nucleotides align to TRBD2. The germline V gene encodes CDR1 MDHEN and CDR2 SYDVKM. This CDR3 has 19 residues. The CDR3 is CASSLLPGLAGGKADTQYF. The CDR3 DNA sequence: TGTGCCAGCAGTTTACTTCCGGGACTAGCGGGGGGAAAGGCAGATACGCAATATTTT.

This chain uses TRBV28 with TRBJ1-2; D gene unclear. From germline, CDR1 is MDHEN and CDR2 SYDVKM. The CDR3 is made up of 13 amino acids. Trimming left V 1 base short and J 6 bases short, with 9 bases between. The CDR3 sequence: CASSLYRTDGYTF. As DNA, the CDR3 is TGTGCCAGCAGTTTATATCGGACGGATGGCTACACCTTC.

The gene calls are TRBV19 and TRBJ2-1; 9 nucleotides align to TRBD1. V shed 5 bases and J 4 bases; nucleotides not matched to a gene: 3. Germline V gene lookup returns CDR1 LNHDA and CDR2 SQIVND (reference sequence). This CDR3 has 14 amino acids. The CDR3 nucleotides are TGTGCCAGTAGTGACAGGGGGTCTTACAATGAGCAGTTCTTC. Translation gives CASSDRGSYNEQFF. Full variable domain (missing parts from reference TRBV19 and TRBJ2-1): DGGITQSPKYLFRKEGQNVTLSCEQNLNHDAMYWYRQDPGQGLRLIYYSQIVNDFQKGDIAEGYSVSREKKESFPLTVTSAQKNPTAFYLCASSDRGSYNEQFFGPGTRLTVL.

The V and J genes are TRBV13 and TRBJ2-2; unclear D gene. This CDR3 is 12 amino acids long. Germline V gives CDR1 PRHDT, CDR2 FYEKMQ (reference sequence). V lost 7 bases and J lost 7, with 10 bases in between. CDR3 DNA sequence: TGTGCCAGCACACCAACTCTCGGGGAGCTGTTTTTT. Encoded protein: CASTPTLGELFF. Drawing the rest from reference TRBV13 and TRBJ2-2, the complete variable domain is AAGVIQSPRHLIKEKRETATLKCYPIPRHDTVYWYQQGPGQDPQFLISFYEKMQSDKGSIPDRFSAQQFSDYHSELNMSSLELGDSALYFCASTPTLGELFFGEGSRLTVL.

The CDR3 bases are TGTGCCAGCAGTTTCTTAGGGTCCTCTGGAAACACCATATATTTT. It specifies CASSFLGSSGNTIYF. The chain combines TRBV28 with TRBJ1-3, with D unresolved. V shed 3 bases and J shed 0 bases, with 9 bases lying between them. The germline V gene has CDR1 MDHEN and CDR2 SYDVKM. The CDR3 covers 15 residues.